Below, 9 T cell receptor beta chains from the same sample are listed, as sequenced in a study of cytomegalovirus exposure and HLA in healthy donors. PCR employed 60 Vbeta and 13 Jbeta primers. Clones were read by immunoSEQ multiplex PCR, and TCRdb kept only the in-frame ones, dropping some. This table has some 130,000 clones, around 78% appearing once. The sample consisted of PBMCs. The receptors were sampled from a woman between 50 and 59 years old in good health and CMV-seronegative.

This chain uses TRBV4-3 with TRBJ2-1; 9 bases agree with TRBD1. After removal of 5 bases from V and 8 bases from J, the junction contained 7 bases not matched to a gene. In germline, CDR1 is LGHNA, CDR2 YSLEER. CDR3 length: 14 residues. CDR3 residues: CASSSPRTGDEQFF. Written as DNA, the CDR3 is TGCGCCAGCAGCTCACCCCGGACAGGGGATGAGCAGTTCTTC.

The DNA for the CDR3 is TGTGCCAGCCAGGGACAGGGGGCGTGTGGCTACACCTTC. This gives the protein CASQGQGACGYTF. The chain has TRBV9 and TRBJ1-2, with 12 bases that match TRBD1. In germline, CDR1 is SGDLS, CDR2 YYNGEE. The CDR3 has 13 residues. V dropped 7 bases and J dropped 7; count of bases not matched to a gene: 5.

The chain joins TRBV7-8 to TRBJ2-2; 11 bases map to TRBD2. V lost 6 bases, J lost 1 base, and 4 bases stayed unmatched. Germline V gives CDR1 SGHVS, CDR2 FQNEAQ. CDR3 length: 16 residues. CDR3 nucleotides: TGTGCCAGCAGAAAACTAGCGGGAGAGAACACCGGGGAGCTGTTTTTT. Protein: CASRKLAGENTGELFF.

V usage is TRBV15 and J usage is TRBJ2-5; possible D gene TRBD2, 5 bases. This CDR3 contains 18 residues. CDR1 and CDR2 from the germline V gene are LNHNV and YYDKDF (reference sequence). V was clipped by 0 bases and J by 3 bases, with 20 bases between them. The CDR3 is CATSRDMVLTTQKETQYF. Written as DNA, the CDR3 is TGTGCCACCAGCAGAGATATGGTGCTGACTACACAAAAAGAGACCCAGTACTTC.

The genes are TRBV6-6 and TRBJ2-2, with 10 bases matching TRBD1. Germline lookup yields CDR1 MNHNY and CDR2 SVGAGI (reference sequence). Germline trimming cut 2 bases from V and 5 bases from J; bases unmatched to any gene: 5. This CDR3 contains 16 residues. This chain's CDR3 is CASSYGTGDPTGELFF. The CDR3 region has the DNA TGTGCCAGCAGTTACGGGACAGGGGACCCAACCGGGGAGCTGTTTTTT.

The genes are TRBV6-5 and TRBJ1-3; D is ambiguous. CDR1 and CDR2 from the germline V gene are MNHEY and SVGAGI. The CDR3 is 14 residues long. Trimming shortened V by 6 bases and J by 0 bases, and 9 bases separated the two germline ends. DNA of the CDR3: TGTGCCAGCAGAAACAGTCTCTCTGGAAACACCATATATTTT. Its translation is CASRNSLSGNTIYF.

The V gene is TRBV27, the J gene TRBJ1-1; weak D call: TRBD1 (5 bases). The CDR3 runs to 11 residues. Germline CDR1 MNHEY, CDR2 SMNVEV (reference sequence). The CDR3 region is CSRTLNTEAFF. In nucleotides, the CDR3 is TGTTCCCGGACACTTAACACTGAAGCTTTCTTT.

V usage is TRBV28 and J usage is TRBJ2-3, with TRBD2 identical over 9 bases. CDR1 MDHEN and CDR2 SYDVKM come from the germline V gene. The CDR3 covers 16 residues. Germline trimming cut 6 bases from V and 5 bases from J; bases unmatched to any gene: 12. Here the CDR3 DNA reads TGTGCCAGCAGACGTTCCACTAGCGGGTTTCAAGATACGCAGTATTTT. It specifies CASRRSTSGFQDTQYF.

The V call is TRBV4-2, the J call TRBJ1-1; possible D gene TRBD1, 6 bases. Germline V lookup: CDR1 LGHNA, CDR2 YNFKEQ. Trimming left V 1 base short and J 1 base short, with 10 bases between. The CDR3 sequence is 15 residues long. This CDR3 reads CASSQGGQANTEAFF. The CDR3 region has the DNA TGTGCCAGCAGCCAAGGGGGACAAGCGAACACTGAAGCTTTCTTT.